This TCR beta chain stems from a study of T cells after yellow fever vaccination. Study as a whole: When fractions had low cell numbers, they were prepared with SMART-Seq v4 Ultra Low Input.

This clonotype was observed at least ten times. Its target is unknown. Study outcomes and limitations: Booster sampling recovered most clones from primary vaccination (roughly 97% CD4, approximately 90% CD8). Clonotype sharing between CD4 and CD8 compartments was small.

A 5'RACE template-switching step, the method used to make TCR cDNA, added a universal primer site and UMIs. TCRdb reprocessed the 5' RACE reads via MiXCR and lists one record per CDR3 protein. This sample has about 340,000 distinct CDR3 sequences, with around 4.1% found just once. CDR3 length: 14 amino acids. Trimming left V 5 bases short and J 2 bases short, with 13 bases between. The germline CDR1 and CDR2 sequences are MNHEY and SMNVEV (reference sequence). This sequence joins TRBV27 and TRBJ2-7; D call uncertain. Sequenced here: PBMCs, sampled 5 days after the yellow fever booster vaccination. The receptor was derived from a man aged 18-30 years who received the YFV17D yellow fever vaccine. CDR3 coding DNA: TGTGCCAGCAGTCCCTTTCGAGCAGCCTACGAGCAGTACTTC. It is translated as CASSPFRAAYEQYF.